A selection of T cell receptor beta chains follows, all from one sample in a study of CD8+ T cells in alopecia areata. Produced via immunoSEQ multiplex PCR; TCRdb's table is partial and in-frame only. The table includes over 95,000 clones, around 45% detected once. The sequenced sample was CD4+ T cells sorted from blood. The source is a human donor with alopecia areata. Each CDR3 is given with its conserved first and last residue. D genes are given only for firm matches. Only some rows state a clone size, as once, few, many or a class for expanded clones.

V	J	D	length	size	CDR3	DNA
TRBV6-5	TRBJ1-1	.	14	.	CASSLLRGGTEAFF	TGTGCCAGCAGCCTCCTCCGGGGTGGAACTGAAGCTTTCTTT
TRBV28	TRBJ1-5	.	12	.	CASRRGEQPQHF	TGTGCCAGCAGAAGGGGGGAGCAGCCCCAGCATTTT
TRBV15	TRBJ2-4	.	15	.	CATSREGVAKNIQYF	TGTGCCACCAGCAGAGAGGGCGTAGCCAAAAACATTCAGTACTTC
TRBV4-3	TRBJ2-7	.	14	few	CASSQDQVIDEQYF	TGCGCCAGCAGCCAAGATCAGGTTATCGACGAGCAGTACTTC
TRBV5-1	TRBJ1-3	.	14	.	CASSPTNSGNTIYF	TGCGCCAGCAGCCCGACAAACTCTGGAAACACCATATATTTT
TRBV6-6	TRBJ1-5	.	15	once	CASSYSSQPNQPQHF	TGTGCCAGCAGTTACTCGTCGCAGCCCAATCAGCCCCAGCATTTT
TRBV27	TRBJ2-2	TRBD1	14	.	CASRTDRANGELFF	TGTGCCAGCAGGACGGACAGGGCCAACGGGGAGCTGTTTTTT
TRBV30	TRBJ1-6	TRBD1	16	.	CAWRDREGVANSPLHF	TGTGCCTGGAGGGACAGGGAGGGGGTCGCTAATTCACCCCTCCACTTT
TRBV19	TRBJ2-5	TRBD1	12	.	CASNRGQETQYF	TGTGCCAGTAACAGGGGGCAAGAGACCCAGTACTTC
TRBV19	TRBJ1-5	.	15	few	CASSQGTHSNQPQHF	TGTGCCAGTAGTCAGGGGACACATAGCAATCAGCCCCAGCATTTT
TRBV4-2	TRBJ1-1	TRBD1	15	.	CASSHTQGADTEAFF	TGTGCCAGCAGCCATACACAGGGGGCCGACACTGAAGCTTTCTTT
TRBV7-2	TRBJ2-7	.	14	.	CASSLGISRNEQYF	TGTGCCAGCAGCTTAGGCATAAGCAGAAACGAGCAGTACTTC
TRBV5-1	TRBJ2-2	.	16	.	CASSALGTTNTGELFF	TGCGCCAGCAGCGCCCTCGGGACGACGAACACCGGGGAGCTGTTTTTT
TRBV10-3	TRBJ2-5	.	12	.	CAISRVGETQYF	TGTGCCATCAGCCGAGTCGGAGAGACCCAGTACTTC
TRBV28	TRBJ2-7	.	17	.	CASSQPRGWEEGYEQYF	TGTGCCAGCAGTCAACCAAGAGGATGGGAGGAGGGCTACGAGCAGTACTTC
TRBV2	TRBJ2-7	.	13	few	CASSEDTSYEQYF	TGTGCCAGCAGTGAGGACACCTCCTACGAGCAGTACTTC
TRBV7-3	TRBJ2-2	.	15	.	CASSSEGLDTGELFF	TGTGCCAGCAGCAGCGAGGGTTTGGACACCGGGGAGCTGTTTTTT
TRBV7-9	TRBJ2-7	TRBD1	16	.	CASSLASGTGMNEQYF	TGTGCCAGCAGCTTAGCGTCCGGGACAGGGATGAACGAGCAGTACTTC
TRBV30	TRBJ1-5	TRBD1	14	.	CAWTLTGRIQPQHF	TGTGCCTGGACCCTGACAGGGAGGATTCAGCCCCAGCATTTT
TRBV27	TRBJ1-6	.	15	.	CASGHGDRGNSPLHF	TGTGCCAGCGGCCACGGAGACCGTGGTAATTCACCCCTCCACTTT
TRBV4-2	TRBJ2-5	.	14	once	CASSHQDRGETQYF	TGTGCCAGCAGCCATCAAGATCGGGGAGAGACCCAGTACTTC
TRBV28	TRBJ2-4	.	15	.	CASSPAGESRNIQYF	TGTGCCAGCAGCCCCGCCGGGGAATCCCGAAACATTCAGTACTTC
TRBV4-1	TRBJ2-2	.	16	.	CASSQLGASNTGELFF	TGCGCCAGCAGCCAGCTTGGGGCCTCGAACACCGGGGAGCTGTTTTTT
TRBV7-9	TRBJ2-7	.	15	.	CASSRRSGLDYEQYF	TGTGCCAGCAGCCGTCGGTCGGGTCTCGACTACGAGCAGTACTTC
TRBV18	TRBJ2-1	.	16	few	CASSPPLASSYNEQFF	TGTGCCAGCTCACCACCGTTGGCTAGCTCCTACAATGAGCAGTTCTTC
TRBV2	TRBJ2-7	.	15	.	CASSPRGVGPYEQYF	TGTGCCAGCAGTCCCCGTGGGGTAGGGCCCTACGAGCAGTACTTC
TRBV12-5	TRBJ2-1	TRBD1	14	.	CASGSGTGEGRQFF	TGTGCTAGTGGTTCGGGGACAGGGGAGGGACGGCAGTTCTTC